The clone carrying this T cell receptor beta chain was seen only a few times. The data derive from a study of beta chain features in type 1 diabetes. The CDR3 sequence is 14 residues long. Germline CDR1 is SGHAT and CDR2 is FQNNGV. V lost 0 bases to trimming and J lost 6 bases, with 11 bases between them. TCRB transcripts that were expressed got sequenced, as all of the isolated RNA had been reverse transcribed. Sequenced by immunoSEQ multiplex PCR; TCRdb stores in-frame clones only, minus some. The sample has about 320,000 clones, 14% seen once. Sequencing was carried out using central memory CD4+ T cells from blood. The receptor's source is a man under 40 in good health. The chain has TRBV11-2 and TRBJ1-2; D gene uncertain. Here the CDR3 reads CASSLERGGNGYTF. CDR3 nucleotide sequence: TGTGCCAGCAGCTTAGAGAGAGGAGGGAATGGCTACACCTTC.